The clone carrying this T cell receptor beta chain has only a few counts. Its antigen is unknown. The data derive from a study of molecular identifiers for immune sequencing clone quantification. The study, taken as a whole, reports: Identical barcode-sharing TCR molecules could lead to underestimated sizes for highly expanded clones.

From germline, CDR1 is MNHEY and CDR2 SMNVEV (reference sequence). Germline trimming cut 7 bases from V and 4 bases from J; bases unmatched to any gene: 5. This CDR3 comprises 13 residues. TCRdb re-analysed the PCR reads in MiXCR, keeping a single row per CDR3 protein. This table has hundreds of thousands of distinct CDR3 sequences, around 25% appearing once. Sequencing was carried out using naive CD8+ T cells from blood, with Jurkat cell RNA spiked in. The subset was: FACS-sorted CD8+CD4-CCR7+CD45RA+ naive T cells. The receptor comes from a human donor in good health. Some libraries in this study had Jurkat cell RNA spiked in. The V and J genes are TRBV27 and TRBJ2-7, with TRBD2 matching 9 bases. Here the CDR3 reads CASKASGEYEQYF. In DNA form, the CDR3 reads TGTGCCAGCAAGGCTAGCGGGGAATACGAGCAGTACTTC.